The rows below give T cell receptor beta chains drawn from one sample of a study of technical replicates of blood from several donors. The method was immunoSEQ multiplex PCR; TCRdb's version includes in-frame clones alone and lacks a portion of them. Of about 15,000 clones detected, around nine tenths appear once; the ten largest clones hold approximately 13%. Sequences were obtained from PBMCs. These receptors were obtained from a human donor in good health. CDR3s include the opening cysteine and the closing phenylalanine or tryptophan. The D gene is left open where the match is weak. Size is omitted from some rows. Given values are once, few, many or a class for expanded clones.

j_call,d_call,clone_size,v_call,cdr3_nt,cdr3_aa
TRBJ2-7,.,.,TRBV15,TGTGCCACCAGCAGAGGCCGGGTGGAGCAGTACTTC,CATSRGRVEQYF
TRBJ1-2,TRBD1,.,TRBV9,TGTGCCAGCAGCGCGACAGGGAACGCAAGGTATGGCTACACCTTC,CASSATGNARYGYTF
TRBJ2-7,TRBD2,.,TRBV27,TGTGCCAGCAGTTCAGGACTAGCGGGAGGCCGCCGCCACGAGCAGTACTTC,CASSSGLAGGRRHEQYF
TRBJ2-7,.,.,TRBV29-1,TGCAGCGCTTCAAACGTGGCGGACGAGCAGTACTTC,CSASNVADEQYF
TRBJ2-7,TRBD2,once,TRBV27,TGTGCCAGCAGCCACACCGGGGGGGGAGAATACGAGCAGTACTTC,CASSHTGGGEYEQYF
TRBJ2-1,TRBD2,once,TRBV7-3,TGTGCCAGCAGCTTAGGCCTAGCGGAGGGGTACAATGAGCAGTTCTTC,CASSLGLAEGYNEQFF
TRBJ1-5,.,few,TRBV2,TGTGCCAGCAGGTCCTCCGGGGGGACTAGCAATCAGCCCCAGCATTTT,CASRSSGGTSNQPQHF
TRBJ2-1,TRBD2,.,TRBV7-6,TGTGCCAGCAGCTTAGAAGCCCCCCGGACTAGCGGGAGCTCCTACAATGAGCAGTTCTTC,CASSLEAPRTSGSSYNEQFF
TRBJ2-7,.,once,TRBV27,TGTGCCAGCAGTTTATCCCCAGGGTGGATCGAGCAGTACTTC,CASSLSPGWIEQYF
TRBJ2-7,TRBD2,.,TRBV19,TGTGCCAGTAGGACACCGGGACTAGCGGGAGTGTACGAGCAGTACTTC,CASRTPGLAGVYEQYF
TRBJ2-3,TRBD2,.,TRBV7-3,TGTGCCAGCAGCTTATTCCAGCGGGGTCAGTTAGATACGCAGTATTTT,CASSLFQRGQLDTQYF
TRBJ1-4,.,once,TRBV7-3,TGTGCCAGCATCACCCCGCCCTTCCCAGGGGCTAATGAAAAACTGTTTTTT,CASITPPFPGANEKLFF